A selection of T cell receptor beta chains follows, all from one sample in a study of blood T cell repertoires in COVID-19. Measured with immunoSEQ multiplex PCR; TCRdb has only the in-frame clones, and not every one. The table shows around 46,000 clones, with about 90% occurring only once. Sequenced sample: peripheral blood. The receptors come from a man in his forties or fifties with acute or convalescent COVID-19. Each CDR3 is given with its conserved first and last residue. Fields, in order: clone size, D gene, J gene, V gene, CDR3 DNA, CDR3 protein. The D gene is left open where the match is weak. Expanded clones get a size class; other rows say once, few or many, or leave the size out.

>.|.|TRBJ2-5|TRBV18
TGTGCCAGCTCACCGGTTTTATCGCGGGGCGGAGAGACCCAGTACTTC
CASSPVLSRGGETQYF
>.|.|TRBJ2-6|TRBV10-3
TGTGCCTCCACTTCCCCCGGCGGCTCTGGGGCCAACGTCCTGACTTTC
CASTSPGGSGANVLTF
>.|.|TRBJ1-5|TRBV3-1/TRBV3-2
TGTGCCAGCAGCCAAGGGGCAGGCCAGCCCCAGCATTTT
CASSQGAGQPQHF
>.|TRBD1|TRBJ1-5|TRBV7-8
TGTGCCAGCAGGGAGACAGGGGATCAGCCCCAGCATTTT
CASRETGDQPQHF
>once|.|TRBJ1-2|TRBV29-1
TGCAGCGCCTACAGGTCTAACTATGGCTACACCTTC
CSAYRSNYGYTF
>.|.|TRBJ1-1|TRBV11-2
TGTGCCAGCAGCTTAGGGATAGGGGGGGTCCGCCGTAACACTGAAGCTTTCTTT
CASSLGIGGVRRNTEAFF
>.|.|TRBJ1-2|TRBV20-1
TGCAGTGCTAGTGAACCCGGTCGCTACACCTTC
CSASEPGRYTF
>.|.|TRBJ1-1|TRBV7-8
TGTGCCGTCGATCCTCCACTAAGCTCAGGGATGAACACTGAAGCTTTCTTT
CAVDPPLSSGMNTEAFF
>once|TRBD1|TRBJ2-3|TRBV6-2/TRBV6-3
TGTGCCAGCAGTTCGGATAACCTATTAAAGACAGGGGGAACAGATACGCAGTATTTT
CASSSDNLLKTGGTDTQYF
>.|.|TRBJ2-7|TRBV6-5
TGTGCCAGCTCCTCCGGAAGGGGCCAGTACGAGCAGTACTTC
CASSSGRGQYEQYF
>.|.|TRBJ1-1|TRBV4-2
TGTGCCAGCAGCCAAGAACGGGGTCATAACACTGAAGCTTTCTTT
CASSQERGHNTEAFF
>.|.|TRBJ2-7|TRBV5-6
TGTGCCAGCAGCTTATTACAGGGTAAGGGGTACGAGCAGTACTTC
CASSLLQGKGYEQYF
>.|.|TRBJ1-3|TRBV4-3
TGCGCCAGCAGCCAAGCGGTGAGCTCTGGAAACACCATATATTTT
CASSQAVSSGNTIYF
>.|TRBD1|TRBJ1-1|TRBV5-1
TGCGCCAGCCAACCAGGTGACAGGGCCTCGAACACTGAAGCTTTCTTT
CASQPGDRASNTEAFF
>once|TRBD1|TRBJ2-7|TRBV3-1/TRBV3-2
TGTGCCAGCAGCCGAGCAGGGGGCGGCTACGAGCAGTACTTC
CASSRAGGGYEQYF
>.|TRBD1|TRBJ2-3|TRBV18
TGTGCCAGCTCAATCTACAGGGGCGGCAGCACAGATACGCAGTATTTT
CASSIYRGGSTDTQYF
>.|TRBD2|TRBJ2-5|TRBV6-2/TRBV6-3
TGTGCCAGCAGTTATTCAGCGGGAGGGCCCTTCGGGGAGACCCAGTACTTC
CASSYSAGGPFGETQYF
>.|.|TRBJ1-3|TRBV3-1/TRBV3-2
TGTGCCAGCAGCCAAGACAGGGTATCTGGAAACACCATATATTTT
CASSQDRVSGNTIYF
>once|TRBD1|TRBJ1-2|TRBV7-9
TGTGCCAGCAGCTTAGCAGACAGGGCGGGTGGCTACACCTTC
CASSLADRAGGYTF
>.|TRBD2|TRBJ2-5|TRBV7-3
TGTGCCAGCAGCAAAGCGGGAGTGGAGACCCAGTACTTC
CASSKAGVETQYF
>once|.|TRBJ1-2|TRBV6-6
TGTGCCAGCAGTTATGGACAGCCCAACTATGGCTACACCTTC
CASSYGQPNYGYTF
>.|.|TRBJ2-7|TRBV4-3
TGCGCCAGCAGCCAAGCCCCCGACAGTTATTACGAGCAGTACTTC
CASSQAPDSYYEQYF
>.|.|TRBJ1-2|TRBV5-1
TGCGCCAGCAGCCCCGGGGGGTCCTATGGCTACACCTTC
CASSPGGSYGYTF
>.|.|TRBJ1-1|TRBV9
TGTGCCAGCAGCGCAGTCACAGGGCCCTCTCCTGAAGCTTTCTTT
CASSAVTGPSPEAFF
>.|TRBD2|TRBJ2-1|TRBV4-2
TGTGCCAGCAGCCCGTACGGGGGGGGCTATGAGCAGTTCTTC
CASSPYGGGYEQFF
>.|TRBD2|TRBJ2-6|TRBV6-2/TRBV6-3
TGTGCCAGCAGCCCCTTAGCGGGGGGGCCCCCCGGGGCCAACGTCCTGACTTTC
CASSPLAGGPPGANVLTF
>.|.|TRBJ1-6|TRBV12-3/TRBV12-4
TGTGCCAGCACCATAGGACACAATTCACCCCTCCACTTT
CASTIGHNSPLHF